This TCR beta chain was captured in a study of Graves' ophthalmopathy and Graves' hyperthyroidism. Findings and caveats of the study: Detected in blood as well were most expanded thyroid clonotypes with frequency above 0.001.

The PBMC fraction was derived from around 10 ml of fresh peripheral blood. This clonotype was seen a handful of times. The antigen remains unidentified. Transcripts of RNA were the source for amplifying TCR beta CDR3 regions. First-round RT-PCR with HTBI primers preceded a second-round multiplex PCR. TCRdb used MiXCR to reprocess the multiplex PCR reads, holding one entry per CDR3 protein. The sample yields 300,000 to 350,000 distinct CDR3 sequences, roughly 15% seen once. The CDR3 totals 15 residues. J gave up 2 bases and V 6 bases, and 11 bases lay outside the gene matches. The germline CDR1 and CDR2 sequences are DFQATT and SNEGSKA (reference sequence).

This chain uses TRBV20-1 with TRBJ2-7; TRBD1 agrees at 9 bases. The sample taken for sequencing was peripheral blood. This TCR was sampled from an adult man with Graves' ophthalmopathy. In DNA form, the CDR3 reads TGCAGTGCCCAAAACGCGGGACAGGGTCCCTACGAGCAGTACTTC. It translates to CSAQNAGQGPYEQYF.